Presented here are 32 T cell receptor beta chains from one specimen sequenced in a study of glioma-infiltrating T cells. Using RNA template, CDR3s of TCR alpha and beta were amplified with iRepertoire arm-PCR. In TCRdb, the multiplex PCR reads were re-called with MiXCR into one record per CDR3 protein. The table has around 350,000 distinct CDR3 sequences, 41% seen once. The sequencing sample was made of glioma tissue, nonneoplastic brain tissue, or PBMCs (not recorded which). The source is a human donor with low-grade glioma or glioblastoma, undergoing nonglioma brain surgery, or in good health (not recorded which).

A remark on this clonotype: A much larger clone differs by one base, so this may be a read error. The chain links TRBV28 to TRBJ2-5; TRBD1 or TRBD2 may be the D gene (5 bases each). CDR3 size: 16 residues. CDR1 and CDR2 from the germline V gene are MDHEN and SYDVKM. This chain's CDR3 is CAGRYKSGPNPETQYF. The CDR3, as DNA: TGTGCCGGCAGATATAAGTCGGGACCTAATCCGGAGACCCAGTACTTC.

V and J are TRBV4-3 and TRBJ1-1; D perhaps matches TRBD1 (6 bases). There are 14 residues in the CDR3. V gave up 4 bases and J gave up 4 bases, with 13 bases separating them. Germline CDR1 is LGHNA and CDR2 is YSLEER. CDR3 nucleotide sequence: TGCGCCAGCAGCCGAAACAGGGTACGCACTGAAGCTTTCTTT. As protein: CASSRNRVRTEAFF.

This clonotype has only a few counts. V gene TRBV27 combines with J gene TRBJ2-1, with TRBD1 identical over 9 bases. The CDR3 has 16 amino acids. Germline V lookup: CDR1 MNHEY, CDR2 SMNVEV (reference sequence). V shed 5 bases, J shed 5 bases, and the junction held 10 bases outside the gene matches. The CDR3 loop reads CASSLYRTGVNNEQFF. The CDR3 region has the DNA TGTGCCAGCAGTCTCTATAGGACAGGGGTTAACAATGAGCAGTTCTTC.

Regarding this clonotype: A clone one base away is much larger, so this may be a read error. Here the CDR3 reads CSASKGNPNTEAFF. The CDR3 DNA reads as TGCAGTGCTAGCAAGGGTAACCCGAACACTGAAGCTTTCTTT. The rearrangement links TRBV20-1 to TRBJ1-1, with no clear D. Trimming took 3 bases from V and 1 from J, leaving 12 bases between them. The CDR3 consists of 14 residues. CDR1 is DFQATT, CDR2 SNEGSKA, per germline (reference sequence).

This clonotype was detected only a few times. The CDR3 DNA reads TGCAGTGCTAGGTACGGGACAGCTGAAGCTTTCTTT. Translation: CSARYGTAEAFF. V is TRBV20-1 and J is TRBJ1-1; 7 bases fit TRBD1. Trimming took 3 bases from V and 6 from J; bases not matched to a gene: 4. CDR3 length: 12 amino acids. The germline CDR1 and CDR2 sequences are DFQATT and SNEGSKA (reference sequence).

This clonotype was recorded once. The gene calls are TRBV4-1 and TRBJ1-5; D possibly corresponds to TRBD1 (5 bases). Trimming cost V 3 bases and J 7 bases, with 22 bases left between them. Germline V CDR1 and CDR2: MGHRA, YSYEKL. There are 17 residues in the CDR3. The CDR3, as DNA: TGCGCCAGCAGCCACCTGGGAGGGACCGGCCCCTACCAGCCCCAGCATTTT. The encoded protein is CASSHLGGTGPYQPQHF.

A few counts support this clonotype. The V call is TRBV7-2, the J call TRBJ2-2; the match to TRBD2 covers 9 bases. The CDR3 consists of 13 residues. With 10 bases clipped from V and 6 bases from J, the junction kept 6 bases outside the gene matches. From germline, CDR1 is SGHTA and CDR2 FQGNSA. This CDR3 reads CAKPGLAPGELFF. The CDR3 DNA sequence: TGTGCCAAGCCGGGACTAGCACCCGGGGAGCTGTTTTTT. Combining the CDR3 with reference TRBV7-2 and TRBJ2-2 gives the whole variable domain GAGVSQSPSNKVTEKGKDVELRCDPISGHTALYWYRQSLGQGLEFLIYFQGNSAPDKSGLPSDRFSAERTGGSVSTLTIQRTQQEDSAVYLCAKPGLAPGELFFGEGSRLTVL.

The chain combines TRBV7-2 with TRBJ2-7; D is uncertain. From germline, CDR1 is SGHTA and CDR2 FQGNSA. The CDR3 totals 14 residues. The V end lost 9 bases, the J end lost 3 bases, and 18 bases lay between the germline ends. The CDR3 DNA sequence: TGTGCCAGTAACCAGCCGCTCCTAGACTACGAGCAGTACTTC. It codes for CASNQPLLDYEQYF.

Concerning this clonotype itself: One end of the junction does not line up with germline, which may come from a read error. The gene calls are TRBV7-8 and TRBJ2-1, with no clear D. The CDR3 sequence is 14 residues long. CDR1 and CDR2 (germline): SGHVS, FQNEAQ. The CDR3 bases are TGTGCCAGCAGCTTAGAGCCCGGTTCCAATGGGCAGTTCTTC. Translated, it gives CASSLEPGSNGQFF.

This clonotype was found a few times. The rearrangement joins TRBV29-1 to TRBJ2-1; no firm D call. The V end lost 6 bases, the J end lost 6 bases, and 9 bases lay between the germline ends. Germline CDR1 and CDR2: SQVTM and ANQGSEA. This CDR3 is 11 amino acids long. CDR3 sequence (DNA): TGCAGCGTGACCCCAGGCAATGAGCAGTTCTTC. This translates into CSVTPGNEQFF.

This clonotype was seen repeatedly, ten times or more. This chain links TRBV6-1 with TRBJ2-1; the D gene is possibly TRBD1 (6 bases). This CDR3 spans 13 amino acids. Per the germline V gene, CDR1 is MNHNS and CDR2 is SASEGT. V was clipped by 6 bases and J by 4 bases, with 10 bases between them. CDR3 protein: CASSSDSYNEQFF. The DNA for the CDR3 is TGTGCCAGCAGCTCGGACAGTTACAATGAGCAGTTCTTC.

This clonotype appeared many times. CDR3 nucleotides: TGTGCCAGCAGTTACTCGGGATTTCACACAGATACGCAGTATTTT. It specifies CASSYSGFHTDTQYF. The chain combines TRBV6-5 with TRBJ2-3; no clear D gene. Trimming took 0 bases from V and 2 from J, leaving 9 bases between them. This CDR3 comprises 15 residues. Germline V gives CDR1 MNHEY, CDR2 SVGAGI.

Remarks on this clonotype: A read error may produce the germline difference seen at one junction end. The CDR3 sequence is CASSPIGQGVNLPLHF. The CDR3 DNA is TGTGCCAGCAGCCCTATCGGACAGGGTGTGAATTTACCCCTCCACTTT. V gene TRBV14 combines with J gene TRBJ1-6, with 8 bases lining up with TRBD1. From germline, CDR1 is SGHDN and CDR2 FVKESK. This CDR3 has 16 residues.

This clonotype was observed once. V usage is TRBV29-1 and J usage is TRBJ2-7; TRBD1 is a possible D gene (6 bases). Germline V gene data show CDR1 as SQVTM and CDR2 as ANQGSEA. The CDR3 runs 12 residues. V was clipped by 8 bases and J by 3 bases, with 14 bases between them. The CDR3 is CSIRDTGYEQYF. DNA for the CDR3: TGCAGCATCCGGGACACAGGCTACGAGCAGTACTTC.

This clonotype came up many times. The chain carries TRBV20-1 and TRBJ1-5; perhaps TRBD1 as D (5 bases). Germline CDR1 DFQATT, CDR2 SNEGSKA (reference sequence). The CDR3 spans 14 residues. V was shortened by 0 bases and J by 3 bases, with 9 bases between the two germline ends. The CDR3 reads CSARDPRDNQPQHF. The DNA for the CDR3 is TGCAGTGCTAGAGATCCCAGGGACAATCAGCCCCAGCATTTT.

V is TRBV4-1 and J is TRBJ2-3, with D possibly matching TRBD1 (5 bases). Looked up from germline, CDR1 is MGHRA and CDR2 is YSYEKL. V gave up 5 bases and J gave up 4 bases, with 19 bases separating them. This CDR3 has 16 residues. The CDR3, as DNA: TGCGCCAGCAGCTCCAGGGTTGGAAGCCTCGCAGATACGCAGTATTTT. The encoded protein is CASSSRVGSLADTQYF.

This clonotype was seen just once. The chain uses TRBV10-3 and TRBJ2-7, with 9 nucleotides matching TRBD2. After removal of 8 bases from V and 4 bases from J, the junction contained 3 bases not matched to a gene. CDR1 and CDR2 (germline): ENHRY, SYGVKD. The CDR3 is made up of 12 amino acids. CDR3 residues: CAIGAGGYEQYF. The CDR3 DNA reads TGTGCCATCGGGGCGGGAGGGTACGAGCAGTACTTC.

This chain connects TRBV7-9 to TRBJ1-1; 8 bases match TRBD1. Unmatched junction bases numbered 10, after V lost 8 bases and J lost 5 bases. This CDR3 comprises 14 residues. In germline, CDR1 is SEHNR, CDR2 FQNEAQ (reference sequence). CDR3 protein: CASAYSDRVTEAFF. CDR3 in DNA: TGTGCCAGCGCTTATTCGGACAGGGTTACTGAAGCTTTCTTT.

This clonotype was detected ten times or more. The CDR3 nucleotides are TGTGCCAGCAGCCGATACAGGACCGGGGAGCTGTTTTTT. As protein: CASSRYRTGELFF. The V gene is TRBV6-2 or TRBV6-3, the J gene TRBJ2-2, with TRBD1 as a possible D gene (5 bases). Germline CDR1 reads MNHEY; CDR2 reads SVGEGT. CDR3 length: 13 amino acids. V lost 6 bases to trimming and J lost 5 bases, with 10 bases between them.

The V and J genes are TRBV4-3 and TRBJ2-7, with D perhaps given as TRBD1 or TRBD2 (5 bases each). Trimming took off 6 bases at V and 4 bases at J, with 19 bases between the two ends. The CDR3 extends over 15 amino acids. CDR1 is LGHNA and CDR2 is YSLEER in the germline V gene. The CDR3 DNA is TGCGCCAGCAGTCCCAGGGACGAAGGTTTGTACGAGCAGTACTTC. Translated: CASSPRDEGLYEQYF.

This clonotype was detected ten times or more. The gene calls are TRBV7-2 and TRBJ2-2, with 12 bases identical to TRBD2. V lost 3 bases and J lost 4; bases outside the gene matches: 3. Germline CDR1 SGHTA, CDR2 FQGNSA. This CDR3 is 16 amino acids long. The CDR3 loop reads CASSLGLAGPTGELFF. The DNA for the CDR3 is TGTGCCAGCAGCTTGGGACTAGCGGGTCCCACCGGGGAGCTGTTTTTT.

This chain connects TRBV5-4 to TRBJ2-4, with D possibly called TRBD1 or TRBD2 (5 bases each). V was cut by 1 base and J by 2 bases, with 13 bases left in between. Per germline, CDR1 SGHNT and CDR2 YYREEE (reference sequence). The CDR3 is 16 residues long. The CDR3 nucleotides read TGTGCCAGCAGCTTGTATGGGCAGGGACCCAAAAACATTCAGTACTTC. Translating gives CASSLYGQGPKNIQYF.

This clonotype was seen once. This rearrangement joins TRBV28 to TRBJ2-1; the D gene is possibly TRBD2 (7 bases). CDR1 MDHEN and CDR2 SYDVKM come from the germline V gene. CDR3 size: 20 residues. V was cut by 4 bases and J by 10 bases, with 35 bases left in between. CDR3 sequence reads: CASSSSSYSGAETSRREQFF. CDR3 DNA: TGTGCCAGCAGTTCCTCATCCTACTCAGGGGCCGAGACTAGCAGGAGAGAGCAGTTCTTC.

Remarks on this clonotype: A read error may be the cause here, since a much bigger clone is one base away. V gene TRBV27 combines with J gene TRBJ2-5; D perhaps matches TRBD2 (6 bases). CDR3 size: 16 residues. Germline V CDR1 and CDR2: MNHEY, SMNVEV (reference sequence). V lost 5 bases to trimming and J lost 3 bases, with 19 bases between them. CDR3 coding DNA: TGTGCCAGCAGTCACGCCCGTAGGGCGGGAAAAGAGACCCAGTACTTC. It is translated as CASSHARRAGKETQYF.

This clonotype was counted ten times or more. The rearrangement links TRBV6-1 to TRBJ2-5, with 9 bases identical to TRBD1. The CDR3 covers 14 residues. CDR1 is MNHNS and CDR2 is SASEGT in the germline V gene. J lost 5 bases, V lost 7 bases, and 8 bases had no gene match. The CDR3 DNA follows: TGTGCCAGCACTCCCCGGGACAGGGTGGAGACCCAGTACTTC. This codes for CASTPRDRVETQYF.

The CDR3 sequence: CAPRVLAGGAKNIQYF. DNA of the CDR3: TGTGCCCCCCGGGTGCTAGCGGGAGGGGCCAAAAACATTCAGTACTTC. The rearrangement uses TRBV27 and TRBJ2-4, with TRBD2 identical over 12 bases. V was clipped by 11 bases and J by 1 base; unmatched bases: 9. In germline, CDR1 is MNHEY, CDR2 SMNVEV (reference sequence). The CDR3 has 16 amino acids.

The genes are TRBV2 and TRBJ2-2; unclear D gene. The CDR3 sequence is 15 residues long. Trimming left V 2 bases short and J 2 bases short, with 9 bases between. Per the germline V gene, CDR1 is SNHLY and CDR2 is FYNNEI. DNA of the CDR3: TGTGCCAGCAGTGAATTCGGATCAAACACCGGGGAGCTGTTTTTT. Translation gives CASSEFGSNTGELFF. The whole variable domain, filled in from reference TRBV2 and TRBJ2-2, reads EPEVTQTPSHQVTQMGQEVILRCVPISNHLYFYWYRQILGQKVEFLVSFYNNEISEKSEIFDDQFSVERPDGSNFTLKIRSTKLEDSAMYFCASSEFGSNTGELFFGEGSRLTVL.

The chain recombines TRBV6-4 with TRBJ2-3, with D possibly matching TRBD2 (5 bases). The CDR3 has 16 residues. Germline assignment: CDR1 MRHNA and CDR2 SNTAGT. Between the trimmed V and J ends, which lost 6 bases and 4 bases, there was a span of 20 bases. The CDR3 region is CASSLAKPLRPDTQYF. The CDR3 coding sequence is TGTGCCAGCAGCTTAGCGAAACCCCTTCGCCCAGATACGCAGTATTTT.

This clonotype was seen at least ten times. The chain uses TRBV6-1 and TRBJ2-7, with TRBD2 matching 11 bases. CDR3 length equals 15 residues. Germline CDR1 MNHNS, CDR2 SASEGT. V gave up 1 base and J gave up 6 bases; unmatched junction bases: 5. CDR3 region: CASSEDLLAGVEQYF. Written as DNA, the CDR3 is TGTGCCAGCAGTGAAGATCTACTAGCGGGAGTCGAGCAGTACTTC.

CDR3 DNA sequence: TGCGCCAGCAGCTCGACAACTAGGCAGGGAAACTATGGCTACACCTTC. It codes for CASSSTTRQGNYGYTF. The chain links TRBV4-1 to TRBJ1-2, with D tentatively TRBD1 (5 bases). The CDR3 runs to 16 residues. V was cut by 5 bases and J by 2 bases, with 18 bases left in between. Per the germline V gene, CDR1 is MGHRA and CDR2 is YSYEKL.

In this sample, this clonotype turned up many times. The rearrangement joins TRBV6-1 to TRBJ2-2; no definite D call. CDR1 is MNHNS and CDR2 is SASEGT in the germline V gene. V lost 1 base, J lost 1 base, and 19 bases lay in between. This CDR3 contains 19 residues. The CDR3 protein is CASSEVDPRLKMNTGELFF. CDR3 DNA: TGTGCCAGCAGTGAAGTGGACCCTAGGCTGAAGATGAACACCGGGGAGCTGTTTTTT.

A remark on this clonotype: Since a much larger clone is just one base distant, this may be a read error. J is TRBJ1-3 and V is TRBV20-1, with unresolved D. The germline V gene encodes CDR1 DFQATT and CDR2 SNEGSKA (reference sequence). V was cut by 2 bases and J by 4 bases, with 18 bases left in between. The CDR3 spans 16 residues. The chain's CDR3 is CSARSSTAYDGNTIYF. CDR3 DNA sequence: TGCAGTGCTAGATCCTCCACGGCATACGACGGAAACACCATATATTTT.